The text below deals with one T cell receptor (beta chain). What it recognizes is unknown. The data derive from a study of vaccination and CD4 T cells after COVID-19. CD4+ T cells that had been cultured provided DNA sequenced with the Oncomine TCR Beta short-read assay. TCRdb analysed the PCR reads with MiXCR anew, one entry per CDR3 protein. The sample lists 10,000 to 15,000 distinct CDR3 sequences; roughly four fifths were seen once. Indicated treatment: roughly 10-day PBMC culture with coronavirus spike peptide pools or control peptides (ViraFEST assay). Deletions cut 0 bases from V and 10 bases from J, with 23 bases between. Germline V gene lookup returns CDR1 LNHNV and CDR2 YYDKDF (reference sequence). The CDR3 contains 17 residues.

V gene TRBV15 combines with J gene TRBJ2-3; D is perhaps TRBD2 (6 bases). This clonotype originated in a human donor who received a COVID-19 vaccine. Sequenced here: CD4+ T cells from blood, cultured in vitro, sampled after SARS-CoV-2 vaccination. The CDR3 region has the DNA TGTGCCACCAGCAGAGATCGGGGAGCGGGCATCGCGGGATCGCAGTATTTT. Translating gives CATSRDRGAGIAGSQYF.